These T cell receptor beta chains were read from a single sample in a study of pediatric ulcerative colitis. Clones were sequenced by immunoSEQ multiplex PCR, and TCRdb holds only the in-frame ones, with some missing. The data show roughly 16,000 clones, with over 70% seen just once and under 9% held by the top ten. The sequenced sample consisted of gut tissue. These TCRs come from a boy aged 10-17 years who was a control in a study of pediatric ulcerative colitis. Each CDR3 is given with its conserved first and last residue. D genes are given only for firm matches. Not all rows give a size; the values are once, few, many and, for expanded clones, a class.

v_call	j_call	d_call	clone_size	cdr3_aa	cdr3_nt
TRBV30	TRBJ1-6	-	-	CASGWDSPLHF	TGTGCTAGCGGTTGGGATTCACCCCTCCACTTT
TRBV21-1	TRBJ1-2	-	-	CASSKKRPHTF	TGTGCCAGCAGCAAAAAGCGGCCCCACACCTTC
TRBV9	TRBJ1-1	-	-	CASSAASSEAFF	TGTGCCAGCAGCGCGGCGTCATCTGAAGCTTTCTTT
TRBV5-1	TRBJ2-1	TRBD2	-	CASSRGAGELWNEQFF	TGCGCCAGCAGCAGAGGGGCGGGAGAGCTCTGGAATGAGCAGTTCTTC
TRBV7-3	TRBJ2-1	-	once	CASSFGPSSYNEQFF	TGTGCCAGCAGCTTCGGCCCGAGCTCCTACAATGAGCAGTTCTTC
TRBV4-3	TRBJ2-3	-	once	CASSPGWGSTDTQYF	TGCGCCAGCAGCCCCGGTTGGGGGTCGACAGATACGCAGTATTTT
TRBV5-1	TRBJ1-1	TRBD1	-	CASSKDRVSGTEAFF	TGCGCCAGCAGCAAGGACAGGGTGAGCGGTACTGAAGCTTTCTTT
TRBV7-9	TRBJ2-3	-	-	CASSPQAFTDTQYF	TGTGCCAGCAGCCCACAGGCTTTCACAGATACGCAGTATTTT
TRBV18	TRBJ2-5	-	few	CASSSPGQQETQYF	TGTGCCAGCTCATCCCCGGGACAACAAGAGACCCAGTACTTC
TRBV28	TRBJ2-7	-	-	CASTTFGASGSYEQYF	TGTGCCAGCACCACTTTTGGAGCCAGCGGTTCCTACGAGCAGTACTTC
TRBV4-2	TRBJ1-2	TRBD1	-	CASSQRQGAGGYTF	TGTGCCAGCAGCCAGAGACAGGGGGCGGGAGGCTACACCTTC
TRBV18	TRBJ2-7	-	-	CASSPQGVAYEQYF	TGTGCCAGCTCACCACAAGGGGTGGCCTACGAGCAGTACTTC
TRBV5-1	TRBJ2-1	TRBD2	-	CASSELSGGYNEQFF	TGCGCCAGCAGCGAGTTGTCGGGAGGCTACAATGAGCAGTTCTTC
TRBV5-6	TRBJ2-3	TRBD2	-	CASSPMGSGEDTQYF	TGTGCCAGCAGCCCTATGGGCAGCGGGGAGGATACGCAATATTTT
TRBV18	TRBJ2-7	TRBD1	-	CASSQQAGTGTYEQYF	TGTGCCAGCTCACAACAAGCCGGGACAGGGACCTACGAGCAGTACTTC
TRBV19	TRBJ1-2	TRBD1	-	CARAQGACYGYTF	TGTGCCAGGGCCCAGGGGGCGTGCTATGGCTACACCTTC
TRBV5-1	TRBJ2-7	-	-	CASRSQRGSYEQYF	TGCGCCAGCAGATCCCAACGGGGTTCCTACGAGCAGTACTTC
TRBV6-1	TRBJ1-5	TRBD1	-	CAGSRTGLNQPQHF	TGTGCCGGTTCACGGACAGGGCTCAATCAGCCCCAGCATTTT
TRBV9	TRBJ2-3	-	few	CASSFQSGAGTDTQYF	TGTGCCAGCAGCTTTCAATCGGGAGCTGGCACAGATACGCAGTATTTT
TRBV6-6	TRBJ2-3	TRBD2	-	CASSPTSGDTQYF	TGTGCCAGCAGTCCGACTAGCGGCGATACGCAGTATTTT
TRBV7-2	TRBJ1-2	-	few	CASSLGVGYGYTF	TGTGCCAGCAGCTTAGGGGTTGGCTATGGCTACACCTTC
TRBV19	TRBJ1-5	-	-	CASSIPGNQPQHF	TGTGCCAGTAGTATCCCCGGAAATCAGCCCCAGCATTTT
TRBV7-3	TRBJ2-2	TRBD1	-	CASSFTGGTGELFF	TGTGCCAGCAGCTTTACAGGGGGCACCGGGGAGCTGTTTTTT
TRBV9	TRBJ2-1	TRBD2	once	CASSGSSRTLAGVSNEQFF	TGTGCCAGCAGCGGTAGTAGTAGGACATTAGCGGGAGTAAGCAATGAGCAGTTCTTC
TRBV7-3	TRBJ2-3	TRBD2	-	CASSNGLGGVNTQYF	TGTGCCAGCAGTAATGGCCTCGGGGGGGTGAATACGCAGTATTTT
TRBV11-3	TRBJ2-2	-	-	CASSREQGATGELFF	TGTGCCAGCAGCCGAGAACAGGGAGCCACCGGGGAGCTGTTTTTT
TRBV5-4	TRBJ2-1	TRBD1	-	CASSLDRGHKNEQFF	TGTGCCAGCAGCCTGGACAGGGGACACAAGAATGAGCAGTTCTTC
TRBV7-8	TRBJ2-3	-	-	CASSSRISDTQYF	TGTGCCAGCAGTTCCCGCATCTCAGATACGCAGTATTTT
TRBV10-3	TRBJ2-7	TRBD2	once	CAISSGTSYEQYF	TGTGCCATCAGTAGCGGGACCTCCTACGAGCAGTACTTC
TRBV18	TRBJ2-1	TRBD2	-	CASSPSGRASNEQFF	TGTGCCAGCTCACCTAGCGGGAGGGCCTCCAATGAGCAGTTCTTC
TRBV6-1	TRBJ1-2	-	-	CASNGANYGYTF	TGTGCCAGCAATGGAGCTAACTATGGCTACACCTTC
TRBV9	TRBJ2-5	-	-	CASSDGDGARLAQYF	TGTGCCAGCAGCGACGGAGACGGTGCCAGGCTGGCCCAGTACTTC
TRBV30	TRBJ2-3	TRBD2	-	CAWSVTASGGPWDTQYF	TGTGCCTGGAGTGTGACGGCTAGCGGGGGCCCATGGGATACGCAGTATTTT
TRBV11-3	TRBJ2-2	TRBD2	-	CASSASGGNTGELFF	TGTGCCAGCAGCGCGAGCGGGGGGAACACCGGGGAGCTGTTTTTT
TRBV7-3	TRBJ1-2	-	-	CASSLTAAGTSVYGYTF	TGTGCCAGCAGCTTAACGGCGGCCGGAACAAGTGTCTATGGCTACACCTTC
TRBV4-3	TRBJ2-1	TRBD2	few	CASSQVVGLAGNEQFF	TGCGCCAGCAGCCAAGTTGTGGGGCTAGCGGGGAATGAGCAGTTCTTC
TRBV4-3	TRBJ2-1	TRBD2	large	CASSPSGGSYNEQFF	TGCGCCAGCAGCCCGAGCGGGGGCTCCTACAATGAGCAGTTCTTC
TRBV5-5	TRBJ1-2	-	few	CASSLFGSSDGYTF	TGTGCCAGCAGCTTGTTCGGGTCAAGCGATGGCTACACCTTC
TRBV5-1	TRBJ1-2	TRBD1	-	CASSSYDRDGYTF	TGCGCCAGCAGCTCCTACGACAGGGATGGCTACACCTTC
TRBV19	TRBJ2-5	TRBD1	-	CASSALGTAQETQYF	TGTGCCAGTAGTGCGCTCGGGACAGCTCAAGAGACCCAGTACTTC
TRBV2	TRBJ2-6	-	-	CAKSRASSGANVLTF	TGTGCCAAAAGCAGGGCTAGCTCTGGGGCCAACGTCCTGACTTTC
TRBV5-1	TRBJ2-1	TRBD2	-	CASSYSLAGGSYEQFF	TGCGCCAGCAGCTACTCCCTAGCGGGAGGCTCTTATGAGCAGTTCTTC
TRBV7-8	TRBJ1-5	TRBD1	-	CASSSTGDQPQHF	TGTGCCAGCAGTTCCACAGGGGATCAGCCCCAGCATTTT
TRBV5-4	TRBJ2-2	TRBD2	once	CASSPGFTSGRGTGELFF	TGTGCCAGCAGCCCCGGTTTTACTAGCGGGAGGGGAACCGGGGAGCTGTTTTTT
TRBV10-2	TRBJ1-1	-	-	CASSATERAFF	TGCGCCAGCAGTGCGACAGAGAGGGCTTTCTTT
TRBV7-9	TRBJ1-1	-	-	CASSLGGDKGTEAFF	TGTGCCAGCAGCTTAGGTGGGGACAAGGGCACTGAAGCTTTCTTT